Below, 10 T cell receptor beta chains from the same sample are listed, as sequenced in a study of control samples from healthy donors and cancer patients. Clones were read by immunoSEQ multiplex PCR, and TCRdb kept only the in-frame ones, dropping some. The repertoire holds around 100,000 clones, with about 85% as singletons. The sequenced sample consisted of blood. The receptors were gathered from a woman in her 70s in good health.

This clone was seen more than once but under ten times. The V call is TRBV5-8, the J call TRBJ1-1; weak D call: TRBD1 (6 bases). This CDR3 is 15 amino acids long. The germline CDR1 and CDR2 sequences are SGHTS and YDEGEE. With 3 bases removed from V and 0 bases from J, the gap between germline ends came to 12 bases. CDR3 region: CASSSSGEVNTEAFF. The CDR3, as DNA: TGTGCCAGCAGCTCCTCAGGGGAAGTGAACACTGAAGCTTTCTTT.

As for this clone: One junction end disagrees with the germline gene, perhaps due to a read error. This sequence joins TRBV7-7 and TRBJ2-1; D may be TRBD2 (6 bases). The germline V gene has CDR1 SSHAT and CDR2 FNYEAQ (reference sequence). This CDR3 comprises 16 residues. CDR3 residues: CASSLSPRLEMSEQFF. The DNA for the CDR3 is TGTGCTAGCAGCCTATCCCCCCGACTAGAAATGAGCGAGCAGTTCTTC.

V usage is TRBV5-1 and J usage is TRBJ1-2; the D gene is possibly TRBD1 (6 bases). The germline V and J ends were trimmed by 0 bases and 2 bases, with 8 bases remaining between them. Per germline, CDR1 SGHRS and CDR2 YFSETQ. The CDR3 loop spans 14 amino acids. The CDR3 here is CASSLGTVNYGYTF. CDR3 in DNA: TGCGCCAGCAGCTTGGGGACAGTAAACTATGGCTACACCTTC.

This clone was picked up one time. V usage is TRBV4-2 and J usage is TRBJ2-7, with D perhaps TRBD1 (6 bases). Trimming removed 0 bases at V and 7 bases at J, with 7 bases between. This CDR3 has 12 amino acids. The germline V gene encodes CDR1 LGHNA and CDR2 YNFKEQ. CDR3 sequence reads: CASSQDRGEQYF. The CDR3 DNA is TGTGCCAGCAGCCAAGATAGGGGGGAGCAGTACTTC.

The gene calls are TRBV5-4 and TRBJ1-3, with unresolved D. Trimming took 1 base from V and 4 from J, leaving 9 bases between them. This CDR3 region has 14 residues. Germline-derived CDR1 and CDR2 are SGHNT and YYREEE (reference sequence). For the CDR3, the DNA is TGTGCCAGCAGCTTGAAAGGGTTAGGAAACACCATATATTTT. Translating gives CASSLKGLGNTIYF.

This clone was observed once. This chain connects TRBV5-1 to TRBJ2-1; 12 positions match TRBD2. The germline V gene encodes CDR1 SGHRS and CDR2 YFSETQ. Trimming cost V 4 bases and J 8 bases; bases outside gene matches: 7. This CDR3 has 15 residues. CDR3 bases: TGCGCCAGCAGCCTAGCGGGAGGGCGAGGGGATGAGCAGTTCTTC. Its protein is CASSLAGGRGDEQFF.

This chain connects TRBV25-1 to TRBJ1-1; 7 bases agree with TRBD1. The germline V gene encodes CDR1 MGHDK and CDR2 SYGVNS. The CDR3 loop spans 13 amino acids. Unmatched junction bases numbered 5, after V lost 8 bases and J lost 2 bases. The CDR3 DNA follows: TGTGCCAGCGGGGGGACAGTCAACACTGAAGCTTTCTTT. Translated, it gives CASGGTVNTEAFF.

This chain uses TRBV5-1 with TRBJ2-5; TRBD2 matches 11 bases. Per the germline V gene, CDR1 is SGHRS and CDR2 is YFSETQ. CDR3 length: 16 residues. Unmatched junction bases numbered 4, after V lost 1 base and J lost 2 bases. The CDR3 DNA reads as TGCGCCAGCAGCTTGCGTCTAGCGGGGGGACAAGAGACCCAGTACTTC. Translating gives CASSLRLAGGQETQYF. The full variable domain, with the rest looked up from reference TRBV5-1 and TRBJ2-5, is KAGVTQTPRYLIKTRGQQVTLSCSPISGHRSVSWYQQTPGQGLQFLFEYFSETQRNKGNFPGRFSGRQFSNSRSEMNVSTLELGDSALYLCASSLRLAGGQETQYFGPGTRLLVL.

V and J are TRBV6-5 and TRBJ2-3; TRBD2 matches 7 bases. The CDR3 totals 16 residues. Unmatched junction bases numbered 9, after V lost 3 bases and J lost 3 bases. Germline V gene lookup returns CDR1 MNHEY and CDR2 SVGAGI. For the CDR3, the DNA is TGTGCCAGCAGTTATCGGCTAGCGGTGGGTACAGATACGCAGTATTTT. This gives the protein CASSYRLAVGTDTQYF.

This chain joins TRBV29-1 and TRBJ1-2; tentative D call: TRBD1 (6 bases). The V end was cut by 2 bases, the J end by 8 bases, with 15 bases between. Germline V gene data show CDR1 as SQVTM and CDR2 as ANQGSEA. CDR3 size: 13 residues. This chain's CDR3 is CSVETGRGYGYTF. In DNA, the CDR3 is TGCAGCGTTGAAACGGGCAGGGGATACGGCTACACCTTC.